The clone carrying this T cell receptor (beta chain) was seen a few times. Its antigen is undetermined. The CDR3 length is 12 residues. After removal of 9 bases from V and 6 bases from J, the junction contained 4 bases not matched to a gene. Germline V gene sequence: CDR1 KGHDR, CDR2 SFDVKD. This entry is derived from a study of T cell responses to AZD1222 COVID-19 vaccine. Findings of the study overall: Only a handful of AZD1222 recipients tested seropositive at baseline.

Clones were read by immunoSEQ multiplex PCR, and TCRdb kept only the in-frame ones, dropping some. Among 100,000 to 150,000 clones listed, 70% to 90% were seen once. V is TRBV24-1 and J is TRBJ2-7, with 10 positions matching TRBD1. The TCR comes from an adult in good health. The material sequenced was peripheral blood, taken on day 0 of AZD1222 vaccination. The CDR3 region is CATGGQGSEQYF. The CDR3 coding sequence is TGTGCCACCGGGGGACAGGGGAGCGAGCAGTACTTC.